The source of this T cell receptor beta chain is a study of shared clonotypes between healthy human individuals. Across the whole study: A couple of female and a few male donors aged 18 to 49 were enrolled. CD4 naive and memory got three plates each, CD8 naive two, CD8 memory one. Study results and caveats: Incomplete sequencing of sorted subsets was indicated by rarefaction despite large depth.

Memory CD4+ cells were the fraction left after CD45RA+ naive selection. As concerns this clone: No antigen is known for it. Other DNA sequences in the sample encode the same CDR3.

V was clipped by 7 bases and J by 0 bases; unmatched bases: 4. The length of the CDR3 is 14 residues. The germline V gene encodes CDR1 SNHLY and CDR2 FYNNEI. Clones were sequenced by immunoSEQ multiplex PCR, and TCRdb holds only the in-frame ones, with some missing. Among around 2.1 million clones listed, approximately 94% were seen once. The chain recombines TRBV2 with TRBJ2-7, with TRBD2 identical over 9 bases. The sequence was obtained from a man younger than 30 in good health. Sequenced material: naive CD4+ T cells sorted from blood. Regarding subset: CD45RA+ positively selected. This CDR3 reads CASKAGGSSYEQYF. In DNA form, the CDR3 reads TGTGCCAGCAAAGCGGGGGGTAGCTCCTACGAGCAGTACTTC.